One sample yielded the 7 T cell receptor beta chains listed below, sequenced in a study of blood T cell repertoires in COVID-19. Libraries were prepared by immunoSEQ multiplex PCR; TCRdb keeps only in-frame clonotypes and omits some of them. Of a few hundred thousand clones detected, around 90% appear once; the ten largest clones hold 4%. The sequencing input was peripheral blood. These receptors all stem from a man between 60 and 75 years old who had recovered from COVID-19.

This chain uses TRBV10-3 with TRBJ1-1; the D gene is possibly TRBD1 (6 bases). The CDR3 runs 12 residues. Germline lookup yields CDR1 ENHRY and CDR2 SYGVKD. The V and J ends lost 9 bases and 7 bases respectively, with 15 bases between them. The DNA for the CDR3 is TGTGCCATAGGATCCCTAGGGGGTGAAGCTTTCTTT. This translates into CAIGSLGGEAFF.

V and J are TRBV3-1 (or the pseudogene TRBV3-2) and TRBJ2-7; 7 bases fit TRBD1. Germline V gene data show CDR1 as LGHDT and CDR2 as YNNKEL (reference sequence). J was trimmed by 0 bases and V by 4 bases; bases with no gene match: 3. The CDR3 sequence is 14 residues long. As DNA, the CDR3 is TGTGCCAGCAGCCCGGGACAGCCCTCCTACGAGCAGTACTTC. It translates to CASSPGQPSYEQYF.

Notes on this clone: Its ends do not fully match the called genes, so a read error is possible. The V call is TRBV5-6, the J call TRBJ1-1; 7 bases fit TRBD1. CDR3 length: 15 residues. Germline assignment: CDR1 SGHDT and CDR2 YYEEEE. The CDR3 spells CASSHNSGTVTEAFF. CDR3 nucleotide sequence: TGTGCCAGCAGCCACAACTCCGGGACAGTCACTGAGGCTTTCTTT. The variable domain in full, with the rest retrieved from reference TRBV5-6 and TRBJ1-1, is DAGVTQSPTHLIKTRGQQVTLRCSPKSGHDTVSWYQQALGQGPQFIFQYYEEEERQRGNFPDRFSGHQFPNYSSELNVNALLLGDSALYLCASSHNSGTVTEAFFGQGTRLTVV.

The genes are TRBV9 and TRBJ2-1; 7 nucleotides agree with TRBD2. The trim removed 0 bases at V and 3 bases at J, leaving 6 bases unmatched. CDR1 and CDR2 (germline): SGDLS, YYNGEE. The CDR3 has 16 residues. The CDR3 is CASSVDPRGSYNEQFF. CDR3 coding DNA: TGTGCCAGCAGCGTAGACCCGCGGGGGAGCTACAATGAGCAGTTCTTC.

The CDR3 DNA sequence: TGTGCCAGCAGCCTAACAACAGGCGTCAATCAGCCCCAGCATTTT. The encoded protein is CASSLTTGVNQPQHF. This sequence joins TRBV7-2 and TRBJ1-5, with D perhaps matching TRBD1 (5 bases). Trimming removed 5 bases from V and 3 bases from J, with 14 bases in between. CDR3 length: 15 amino acids. CDR1 is SGHTA and CDR2 is FQGNSA in the germline V gene.

V and J are TRBV6-5 and TRBJ1-5; D is ambiguous. The CDR3 is 13 residues long. Trimming left V 6 bases short and J 5 bases short, with 11 bases between. The germline gives CDR1 MNHEY, CDR2 SVGAGI. The CDR3 nucleotides are TGTGCCAGCAGACCCGCGCAGGATCAGCCCCAGCATTTT. This sequence encodes CASRPAQDQPQHF.

The chain carries TRBV6-1 and TRBJ2-3; D may be TRBD2 (7 bases). Trimming left V 4 bases short and J 0 bases short, with 17 bases between. In germline, CDR1 is MNHNS, CDR2 SASEGT. The CDR3 contains 17 residues. The CDR3 coding sequence is TGTGCCAGCAGTGTTCTTGCGGGGGCCATTAGCACAGATACGCAGTATTTT. It is translated as CASSVLAGAISTDTQYF.